This is a list of T cell receptor beta chains from one sample in a study of cytomegalovirus exposure and HLA in healthy donors. This table comes from immunoSEQ multiplex PCR, and its TCRdb copy is limited to in-frame clones, with some not included. In the table there are about 84,000 clones, approximately 91% of which are singletons. The source material was PBMCs. The receptor set was obtained from a man aged 30 to 45 in good health and CMV-seronegative. Both conserved end residues are part of each CDR3. D genes are given only for firm matches. Not every row has a clone size; where given, it reads once, few, many or a size class.

d_gene	j_gene	abundance	v_gene	CDR3nt	CDR3aa
-	TRBJ1-1	-	TRBV10-3	TGTGCCATCAGGCTGACTGGGGGGACTGAAGCTTTCTTT	CAIRLTGGTEAFF
TRBD1	TRBJ2-7	-	TRBV27	TGTGCCAGCAGTCCGACGGGACAGGACTCCTACGAGCAGTACTTC	CASSPTGQDSYEQYF
-	TRBJ1-2	-	TRBV9	TGTGCCAGCAGCGTAGTTTTTGGTCGGGGAGGAGTCGGCTACACCTTC	CASSVVFGRGGVGYTF
TRBD1	TRBJ2-6	-	TRBV28	TGTGCCAGCAGACCAGGACAGGGTGGGTTCTCTGGGGCCAACGTCCTGACTTTC	CASRPGQGGFSGANVLTF
-	TRBJ1-2	-	TRBV18	TGTGCCAGCTCACCAGTCGGGATCGACTATGGCTACACCTTC	CASSPVGIDYGYTF
-	TRBJ1-2	-	TRBV27	TGTGCCAGCAGAACGGGGGAAAACTATGGCTACACCTTC	CASRTGENYGYTF
-	TRBJ2-1	-	TRBV20-1	TGCAGTGCTTTAGGGGGAAATGAGCAGTTCTTC	CSALGGNEQFF
-	TRBJ1-2	-	TRBV30	TGTGCCTGGAGTGTAACAGGGCGAGGCTACACCTTC	CAWSVTGRGYTF
TRBD2	TRBJ2-2	once	TRBV7-9	TGTGCCAGCAGCTTAGAACGGACTAGTAAGGACACCGGGGAGCTGTTTTTT	CASSLERTSKDTGELFF
TRBD1	TRBJ1-5	-	TRBV6-1	TGTGCCAGCGGTCTCGGAACACAGGGGGATCAGCCCCAGCATTTT	CASGLGTQGDQPQHF
-	TRBJ2-7	-	TRBV7-3	TGTGCCAGCAGCTTAAACCCCGGGGGTAGCTGGTACGAGCAGTACTTC	CASSLNPGGSWYEQYF
TRBD1	TRBJ1-1	-	TRBV4-1	TGCGCCAGCAGCCAAGGACAGGGGGCCACTGAAGCTTTCTTT	CASSQGQGATEAFF
-	TRBJ2-1	-	TRBV28	TGTGCCAGCAGACTGGGGGGTAGCGATGAGCAGTTCTTC	CASRLGGSDEQFF
-	TRBJ1-2	-	TRBV19	TGTGCCAGTAGTATGGGAGGTGGATACTCTGGCTACACCTTC	CASSMGGGYSGYTF